The 28 T cell receptor beta chains listed next were all sequenced from one sample in a study of regulatory T cells in long-lasting Graves disease. Arm-PCR of CDR3 regions and iRepertoire HTBI primers were the basis on which TCR beta libraries were built. MiXCR, run by TCRdb on the multiplex PCR reads, gives a single entry per CDR3 protein. The repertoire holds around 470,000 distinct CDR3 sequences, with about 14% as singletons. The time point here: newly diagnosed GD, antithyroid drugs for less than 3 months. RNA extracted from PBMCs served as the sequencing template. These records were also assigned to another study, of T cells in Graves' hyperthyroidism and ophthalmopathy.

Sequenced here: peripheral blood mononuclear cells (PBMCs), sampled at new diagnosis, from a patient treated with antithyroid drugs. The source of these receptors is a woman in her forties or fifties with Graves disease.

The table lists this clonotype with a few counts. V is TRBV7-9 and J is TRBJ2-2; D is possibly TRBD1 or TRBD2 (6 bases each). Germline V gives CDR1 SEHNR, CDR2 FQNEAQ (reference sequence). CDR3 length equals 14 residues. V gave up 3 bases and J gave up 7 bases, with 12 bases separating them. The CDR3 bases are TGTGCCAGCAGCTTTGGGGGGCATGGCGGGGAGCTGTTTTTT. This sequence encodes CASSFGGHGGELFF.

The genes are TRBV6-2 or TRBV6-3 and TRBJ2-7; D is unresolved. Germline CDR1 MNHEY, CDR2 SVGEGT. The CDR3 sequence is 12 residues long. V was shortened by 6 bases and J by 7 bases, with 13 bases between the two germline ends. As DNA, the CDR3 is TGTGCCAGCAGACTCACCTACAATGAGCAGTACTTC. Its translation is CASRLTYNEQYF.

The chain links TRBV11-2 to TRBJ1-3; weak D call: TRBD1 (5 bases). The CDR3 length is 15 residues. The V gene lost 6 bases and the J gene lost 1 base, with 13 bases spanning the gap. Germline CDR1 is SGHAT and CDR2 is FQNNGV. For the CDR3, the DNA is TGTGCCAGCAGTAAACTTCAGGGTTCTGGAAACACCATATATTTT. It is translated as CASSKLQGSGNTIYF.

This clonotype occurred many times. The gene calls are TRBV20-1 and TRBJ2-2, with a weak D call TRBD2 (6 bases). V was clipped by 5 bases and J by 0 bases, with 13 bases between them. CDR1 DFQATT and CDR2 SNEGSKA come from the germline V gene (reference sequence). The CDR3 is 15 amino acids. In DNA form, the CDR3 reads TGCAGTGCTCGCTTTGCGGGAACGAACACCGGGGAGCTGTTTTTT. Protein sequence: CSARFAGTNTGELFF.

At least ten counts were recorded for this clonotype. This chain connects TRBV28 to TRBJ2-7; TRBD2 is a possible D gene (6 bases). The V end lost 6 bases, the J end lost 1 base, and 10 bases lay between the germline ends. Germline V gives CDR1 MDHEN, CDR2 SYDVKM. The CDR3 runs 13 residues. As DNA, the CDR3 is TGTGCCAGCAGCCCCGGGAGTTCCTACGAGCAGTACTTC. Translation: CASSPGSSYEQYF.

Many counts were recorded for this clonotype. This sequence joins TRBV5-1 and TRBJ2-3; TRBD2 agrees at 7 bases. After removal of 5 bases from V and 6 bases from J, the junction contained 9 bases not matched to a gene. Looked up from germline, CDR1 is SGHRS and CDR2 is YFSETQ. The CDR3 is 14 residues long. In DNA form, the CDR3 reads TGCGCCAGCAGACGCGGACTAGTGAGGGATACGCAGTATTTT. Its translation: CASRRGLVRDTQYF.

This clonotype appeared a few times. CDR3 DNA: TGTGCCAGCAGCGCAAGGGACGGAGGAATTGAAGCTTTCTTT. It codes for CASSARDGGIEAFF. V is TRBV9 and J is TRBJ1-1; a weak D match, TRBD1 (5 bases). Germline CDR1 SGDLS, CDR2 YYNGEE. The CDR3 consists of 14 residues. V gave up 3 bases and J gave up 7 bases, with 16 bases separating them.

This clonotype was recorded many times. The rearrangement links TRBV2 to TRBJ2-3; 9 positions match TRBD2. J lost 2 bases, V lost 7 bases, and 4 bases had no gene match. The CDR3 loop spans 14 amino acids. Looked up from germline, CDR1 is SNHLY and CDR2 is FYNNEI. CDR3 in DNA: TGTGCCAGCAATGGACTAGCGAACACAGATACGCAGTATTTT. It is translated as CASNGLANTDTQYF.

The table lists this clonotype with many counts. The rearrangement joins TRBV7-6 to TRBJ2-3, with no clear D. The V gene lost 1 base and the J gene lost 5 bases, with 7 bases spanning the gap. Germline CDR1 SGHVS, CDR2 FNYEAQ. The CDR3 runs to 13 residues. The CDR3 region has the DNA TGTGCCAGCAGCTTAGGGGCTGGAGATACGCAGTATTTT. Translation: CASSLGAGDTQYF.

This clonotype was recorded at least ten times. DNA of the CDR3: TGTGCCAGCAGCCACTCAGGGGGCCGCACTGAAGCTTTCTTT. This encodes CASSHSGGRTEAFF. The chain carries TRBV7-3 and TRBJ1-1; 8 bases are a match to TRBD1. The V segment lost 5 bases and the J segment 4 bases; nucleotides outside the gene matches: 6. Germline V CDR1 and CDR2: SGHTA, FQGTGA. The CDR3 is 14 residues long.

This clonotype was observed many times. The rearrangement uses TRBV18 and TRBJ2-3; a weak D match, TRBD2 (6 bases). Germline lookup yields CDR1 KGHSH and CDR2 LQKENI. Between the trimmed V and J ends, which lost 2 bases and 4 bases, there was a span of 10 bases. This CDR3 comprises 14 residues. CDR3 sequence (DNA): TGTGCCAGCTCACCAATGGAGGGCGCAGATACGCAGTATTTT. It is translated as CASSPMEGADTQYF. The full variable domain, in which reference TRBV18 and TRBJ2-3 provide the parts outside the CDR3, is NAGVMQNPRHLVRRRGQEARLRCSPMKGHSHVYWYRQLPEEGLKFMVYLQKENIIDESGMPKERFSAEFPKEGPSILRIQQVVRGDSAAYFCASSPMEGADTQYFGPGTRLTVL.

The V gene is TRBV19, the J gene TRBJ2-2; D is ambiguous. Germline values: CDR1 LNHDA, CDR2 SQIVND (reference sequence). The CDR3 loop spans 13 amino acids. V was shortened by 5 bases and J by 4 bases, with 8 bases between the two germline ends. The CDR3 DNA is TGTGCCAGTAGTGATCTGGGCACCGGGGAGCTGTTTTTT. This gives the protein CASSDLGTGELFF.

This clonotype was counted ten times or more. The chain couples TRBV7-2 to TRBJ2-4; 7 bases match TRBD2. V dropped 5 bases and J dropped 3; count of bases not matched to a gene: 13. Germline CDR1 SGHTA, CDR2 FQGNSA. The CDR3 runs to 17 residues. Here the CDR3 DNA reads TGTGCCAGCAGCCCTCTGGGGGGAGGGTCTGTCAAAAACATTCAGTACTTC. This encodes CASSPLGGGSVKNIQYF.

This sequence joins TRBV28 and TRBJ1-1; D perhaps matches TRBD1 (5 bases). Trimming cost V 2 bases and J 7 bases, with 14 bases left between them. CDR3 length equals 14 residues. Germline CDR1 is MDHEN and CDR2 is SYDVKM. In DNA, the CDR3 is TGTGCCAGCAGTTTACCCTACCCGACAGATGAAGCTTTCTTT. Its protein is CASSLPYPTDEAFF.

This clonotype was seen at least ten times. The V and J genes are TRBV18 and TRBJ1-1; 7 bases line up with TRBD1. The CDR3 totals 16 residues. The J segment lost 1 base and the V segment lost 2 bases, leaving 7 bases of the junction unmatched. Per germline, CDR1 KGHSH and CDR2 LQKENI. The CDR3 loop is CASSPRGQGGNTEAFF. DNA of the CDR3: TGTGCCAGCTCACCAAGGGGGCAGGGCGGGAACACTGAAGCTTTCTTT.

V gene TRBV10-3 combines with J gene TRBJ2-3, with TRBD2 matching over 7 bases. The CDR3 has 15 residues. Unmatched junction bases numbered 9, after V lost 3 bases and J lost 6 bases. Per the germline V gene, CDR1 is ENHRY and CDR2 is SYGVKD. The CDR3 protein is CAISEGTTGGDTQYF. The CDR3 coding sequence is TGTGCCATCAGTGAAGGGACCACCGGGGGGGATACGCAGTATTTT.

This clonotype was found many times. The chain is built from TRBV20-1 and TRBJ2-3, with a tentative D call TRBD1 (5 bases). V gave up 3 bases and J gave up 2 bases, with 12 bases separating them. Germline CDR1 is DFQATT and CDR2 is SNEGSKA (reference sequence). This CDR3 spans 14 amino acids. CDR3: CSASSGSNTDTQYF. Written as DNA, the CDR3 is TGCAGTGCTAGCTCAGGGTCCAACACAGATACGCAGTATTTT.

V gene TRBV2 combines with J gene TRBJ2-2; TRBD1 matches at 10 bases. Trimming removed 8 bases from V and 5 bases from J; junction bases left unmatched: 11. This CDR3 has 16 residues. Germline loops: CDR1 SNHLY, CDR2 FYNNEI. CDR3 region: CASGADRGPDTGELFF. The CDR3 DNA reads as TGTGCCAGCGGGGCTGACAGGGGGCCGGATACCGGGGAGCTGTTTTTT.

This clonotype was counted many times. The DNA for the CDR3 is TGTGCCAGCAGTGAACCTGGGGTAAGCTCCTACAATGAGCAGTTCTTC. Encoded protein: CASSEPGVSSYNEQFF. The J gene is TRBJ2-1, the V gene TRBV2; D not resolved. Germline CDR1 and CDR2: SNHLY and FYNNEI. With 2 bases removed from V and 0 bases from J, the gap between germline ends came to 11 bases. CDR3 length equals 16 residues.

This clonotype was recorded at least ten times. This chain connects TRBV12-3 or TRBV12-4 to TRBJ2-4, with TRBD2 as a possible D gene (6 bases). The CDR3 runs to 15 residues. Trimming removed 8 bases from V and 1 base from J, with 15 bases in between. The CDR3 spells CASGTSGVAKNIQYF. The DNA of the CDR3 is TGTGCCAGCGGAACTTCGGGGGTTGCCAAAAACATTCAGTACTTC.

This clonotype was found a few times. This rearrangement joins TRBV6-2 or TRBV6-3 to TRBJ2-4; perhaps D is TRBD1 or TRBD2 (7 bases each). Looked up from germline, CDR1 is MNHEY and CDR2 is SVGEGT. The CDR3 is made up of 16 amino acids. V gave up 5 bases and J gave up 4 bases, with 18 bases separating them. The CDR3 region has the DNA TGTGCCAGCAGTGAAGCGTGGCAGGGGGGGAAAAACATTCAGTACTTC. It yields the protein CASSEAWQGGKNIQYF.

At least ten counts were recorded for this clonotype. The chain couples TRBV28 to TRBJ1-4, with 8 positions matching TRBD1. V lost 5 bases, J lost 4 bases, and 9 bases stayed unmatched. The CDR3 has 16 residues. Germline lookup yields CDR1 MDHEN and CDR2 SYDVKM. CDR3 in DNA: TGTGCCAGCAGTAAAGCCGGGACAGGAAATAATGAAAAACTGTTTTTT. Its translation is CASSKAGTGNNEKLFF.

The sample holds many counts of this clonotype. V is TRBV4-2 and J is TRBJ2-3; TRBD2 might be the D (6 bases). V was trimmed by 0 bases and J by 0 bases, leaving 10 bases between them. Germline V gene data show CDR1 as LGHNA and CDR2 as YNFKEQ. CDR3 length: 16 amino acids. The CDR3 spells CASSQDRGTSTDTQYF. The CDR3 DNA sequence: TGTGCCAGCAGCCAAGATCGGGGGACTAGCACAGATACGCAGTATTTT.

This clonotype was seen more than once but under ten times. The chain carries TRBV10-3 and TRBJ2-3, with 12 bases identical to TRBD2. With V trimmed by 0 bases and J by 7 bases, 5 bases remained unmatched. The CDR3 has 16 amino acids. The germline gives CDR1 ENHRY, CDR2 SYGVKD. Written as DNA, the CDR3 is TGTGCCATCAGTGAGTCCCCTAGCGGGAGGGGCCATACGCAGTATTTT. This codes for CAISESPSGRGHTQYF.

This clonotype showed up many times. V usage is TRBV5-1 and J usage is TRBJ2-3; D gene uncertain. The germline CDR1 and CDR2 sequences are SGHRS and YFSETQ. Trimming shortened V by 5 bases and J by 2 bases, and 12 bases separated the two germline ends. This CDR3 is built from 14 residues. CDR3 amino acids: CASREWQNTDTQYF. CDR3 DNA sequence: TGCGCCAGCAGAGAGTGGCAGAACACAGATACGCAGTATTTT.

This clonotype appeared a few times. The chain couples TRBV3-1 to TRBJ1-6; possible D gene TRBD1, 6 bases. The CDR3 sequence is 16 residues long. Between the trimmed V and J ends, which lost 0 bases and 10 bases, there was a span of 16 bases. Germline V lookup: CDR1 LGHDT, CDR2 YNNKEL (reference sequence). CDR3 DNA: TGTGCCAGCAGCCAAGATGGTGTGGGGAGGGGGTCACCCCTCCACTTT. Amino acid sequence: CASSQDGVGRGSPLHF.

This clonotype was seen ten or more times. J is TRBJ2-7 and V is TRBV20-1, with TRBD1 identical over 7 bases. CDR1 and CDR2 (germline): DFQATT, SNEGSKA (reference sequence). This CDR3 has 14 amino acids. V shed 6 bases and J 2 bases; nucleotides not matched to a gene: 10. The CDR3 DNA reads TGCAGTGCGAGGGATAACAGGGGAACCTACGAGCAGTACTTC. This codes for CSARDNRGTYEQYF.

This clonotype was detected once. This sequence may be a read error, since a much larger clone differs from it by one base. The chain is built from TRBV2 and TRBJ1-5; possible D gene TRBD1, 5 bases. Germline values: CDR1 SNHLY, CDR2 FYNNEI. The CDR3 covers 15 residues. CDR3 in amino acids: CASSLGGGLNQSQHF. CDR3 DNA: TGTGCCAGCAGCTTAGGTGGGGGTCTCAATCAGTCCCAGCATTTT.